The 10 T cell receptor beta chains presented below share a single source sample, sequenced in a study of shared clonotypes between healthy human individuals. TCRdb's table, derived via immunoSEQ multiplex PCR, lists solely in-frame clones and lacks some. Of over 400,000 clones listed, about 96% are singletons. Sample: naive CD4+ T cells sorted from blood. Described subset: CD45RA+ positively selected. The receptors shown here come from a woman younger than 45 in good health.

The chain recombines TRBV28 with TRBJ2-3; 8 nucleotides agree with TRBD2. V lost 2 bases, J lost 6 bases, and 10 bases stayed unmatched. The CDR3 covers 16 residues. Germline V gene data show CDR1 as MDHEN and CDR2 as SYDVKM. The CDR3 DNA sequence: TGTGCCAGCAGTTTAGGAACTAGCGGAGGTCAGGATACGCAGTATTTT. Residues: CASSLGTSGGQDTQYF.

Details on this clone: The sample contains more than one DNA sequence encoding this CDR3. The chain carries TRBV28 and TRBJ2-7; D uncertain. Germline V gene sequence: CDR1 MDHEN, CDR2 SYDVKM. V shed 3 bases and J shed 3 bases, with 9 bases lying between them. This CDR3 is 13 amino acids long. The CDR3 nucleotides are TGTGCCAGCAGTTTGGGTCCACTCTACGAGCAGTACTTC. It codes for CASSLGPLYEQYF.

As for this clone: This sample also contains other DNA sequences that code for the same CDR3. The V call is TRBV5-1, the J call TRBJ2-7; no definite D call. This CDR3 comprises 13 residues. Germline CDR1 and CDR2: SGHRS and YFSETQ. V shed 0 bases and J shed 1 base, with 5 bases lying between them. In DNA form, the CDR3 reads TGCGCCAGCAGCTTGGCCGGGTCCTACGAGCAGTACTTC. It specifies CASSLAGSYEQYF.

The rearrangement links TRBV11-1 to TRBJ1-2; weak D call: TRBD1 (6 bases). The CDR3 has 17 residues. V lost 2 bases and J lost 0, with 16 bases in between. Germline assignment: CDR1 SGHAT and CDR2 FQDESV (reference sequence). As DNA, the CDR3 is TGTGCCAGCAGCTTACACAGGGACCCACTTTCTAACTATGGCTACACCTTC. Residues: CASSLHRDPLSNYGYTF. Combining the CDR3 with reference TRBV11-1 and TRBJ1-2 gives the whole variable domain EAEVAQSPRYKITEKSQAVAFWCDPISGHATLYWYRQILGQGPELLVQFQDESVVDDSQLPKDRFSAERLKGVDSTLKIQPAELGDSAMYLCASSLHRDPLSNYGYTFGSGTRLTVV.

CDR3 residues: CASSTQTSGSSLTDTQYF. CDR3 nucleotide sequence: TGCGCCAGCAGTACCCAGACTAGCGGGAGTTCACTCACAGATACGCAGTATTTT. The genes are TRBV10-2 and TRBJ2-3; 12 nucleotides align to TRBD2. The V segment lost 5 bases and the J segment 2 bases; nucleotides outside the gene matches: 11. The CDR3 is made up of 18 amino acids. Germline CDR1 is WSHSY and CDR2 is SAAADI.

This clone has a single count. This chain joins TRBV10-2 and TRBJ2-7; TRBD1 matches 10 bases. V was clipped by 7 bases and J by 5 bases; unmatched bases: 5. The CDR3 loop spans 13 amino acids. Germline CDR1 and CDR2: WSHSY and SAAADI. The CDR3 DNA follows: TGCGCCAGCACGGGGACAGGGGAACACGAGCAGTACTTC. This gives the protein CASTGTGEHEQYF.

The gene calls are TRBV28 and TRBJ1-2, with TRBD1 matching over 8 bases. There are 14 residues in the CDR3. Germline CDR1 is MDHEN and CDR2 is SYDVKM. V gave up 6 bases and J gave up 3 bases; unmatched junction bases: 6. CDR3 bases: TGTGCCAGCAGCCCCGGGACAGGCCACTATGGCTACACCTTC. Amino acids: CASSPGTGHYGYTF.

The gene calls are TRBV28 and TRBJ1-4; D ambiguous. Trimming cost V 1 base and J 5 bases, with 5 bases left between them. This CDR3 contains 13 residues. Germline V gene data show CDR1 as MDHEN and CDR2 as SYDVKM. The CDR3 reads CASSLFGNEKLFF. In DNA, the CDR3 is TGTGCCAGCAGTTTATTCGGGAATGAAAAACTGTTTTTT.

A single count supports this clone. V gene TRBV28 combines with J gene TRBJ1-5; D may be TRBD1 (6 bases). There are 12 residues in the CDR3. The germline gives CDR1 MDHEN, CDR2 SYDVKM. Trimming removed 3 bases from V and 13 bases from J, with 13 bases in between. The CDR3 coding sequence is TGTGCCAGCAGTTTGGTCCGGACAGCACAGCATTTT. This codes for CASSLVRTAQHF.

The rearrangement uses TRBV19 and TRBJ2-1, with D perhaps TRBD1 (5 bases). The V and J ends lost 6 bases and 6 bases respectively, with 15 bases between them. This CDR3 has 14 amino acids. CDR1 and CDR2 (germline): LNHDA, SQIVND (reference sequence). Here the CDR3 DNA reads TGTGCCAGTAGCCAGGGCCCCGTGGGCAATGAGCAGTTCTTC. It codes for CASSQGPVGNEQFF.